One and the same sample provided the 14 T cell receptor beta chains below, sequenced in a study of response to subunit inactivated influenza vaccine (dated by TCRdb to about 2018). The library came from RT-PCR. Sequencer: Illumina HiSeq 2500. The public sequencing data were trimmed at Q25 with fastp and processed into clonotypes with MiXCR by TCRdb, which kept only in-frame beta chains. Here each entry gathers all rows of one CDR3 protein and keeps the most common genes and DNA. The sample contains around 300,000 distinct CDR3 sequences, 20% to 25% of them found a single time. 10% of the sample goes to the ten largest clones. The sequenced sample was PBMCs from blood, obtained less than 22 months after vaccination. Every receptor here comes from a man aged 50-75 years who received an inactivated influenza vaccine. Donor details come from another sample of the same person, matched by shared clones.

The chain combines TRBV20-1 with TRBJ2-3, with D maybe TRBD1 (6 bases). Germline V CDR1 and CDR2: DFQATT, SNEGSKA (reference sequence). The CDR3 is 15 amino acids. V was shortened by 3 bases and J by 2 bases, with 15 bases between the two germline ends. CDR3 DNA: TGCAGTGCTAGGGGTTATGACAGGAACACAGATACGCAGTATTTT. This translates into CSARGYDRNTDTQYF.

This clonotype came up a few times. This rearrangement joins TRBV9 to TRBJ1-1; D gene unclear. CDR1 and CDR2 from the germline V gene are SGDLS and YYNGEE. The V end was cut by 0 bases, the J end by 6 bases, with 12 bases between. The CDR3 length is 14 residues. The chain's CDR3 is CASSVVGRASEAFF. The CDR3 region has the DNA TGTGCCAGCAGCGTAGTGGGTCGCGCGTCTGAAGCTTTCTTT.

The chain is built from TRBV27 and TRBJ2-7, with D perhaps TRBD2 (6 bases). Germline V gene data show CDR1 as MNHEY and CDR2 as SMNVEV (reference sequence). The CDR3 loop spans 15 amino acids. Trimming took 8 bases from V and 3 from J, leaving 20 bases between them. The CDR3 loop is CASAGPGEVFYEQYF. The CDR3 nucleotides are TGTGCCAGCGCCGGGCCGGGGGAAGTATTCTACGAGCAGTACTTC.

This sequence joins TRBV30 and TRBJ1-2, with TRBD1 matching 7 bases. This CDR3 has 13 residues. Germline trimming cut 0 bases from V and 7 bases from J; bases unmatched to any gene: 5. Per germline, CDR1 GTSNPN and CDR2 SVGIG (reference sequence). CDR3 loop: CAWSVGGVGGYTF. The CDR3 coding sequence is TGTGCCTGGAGTGTAGGGGGCGTGGGTGGCTACACCTTC.

The rearrangement uses TRBV20-1 and TRBJ2-7; D ambiguous. The CDR3 is 12 residues long. Germline lookup yields CDR1 DFQATT and CDR2 SNEGSKA (reference sequence). With 4 bases removed from V and 3 bases from J, the gap between germline ends came to 10 bases. CDR3 region: CSATVGNYEQYF. In DNA, the CDR3 is TGCAGTGCTACCGTGGGAAACTACGAGCAGTACTTC.

This clonotype was counted between two and nine times. This sequence joins TRBV6-1 and TRBJ1-2; D possibly corresponds to TRBD1 (6 bases). Trimming shortened V by 0 bases and J by 3 bases, and 14 bases separated the two germline ends. The germline V gene has CDR1 MNHNS and CDR2 SASEGT. The CDR3 covers 16 residues. The CDR3 region is CASSEAGWGADYGYTF. CDR3 DNA: TGTGCCAGCAGTGAAGCGGGGTGGGGGGCAGACTATGGCTACACCTTC.

CDR3 loop: CAINAGGKIKDEQYF. The CDR3 region has the DNA TGTGCCATCAATGCGGGGGGGAAGATTAAGGACGAGCAGTACTTC. This chain connects TRBV10-3 to TRBJ2-7, with 9 bases identical to TRBD2. V gave up 7 bases and J gave up 5 bases; unmatched junction bases: 12. The CDR3 has 15 amino acids. Germline V gene data show CDR1 as ENHRY and CDR2 as SYGVKD.

This clonotype was counted between two and nine times. The chain joins TRBV5-1 to TRBJ1-5; D remains unclear. Trimming removed 4 bases from V and 6 bases from J, with 11 bases in between. The CDR3 length is 13 residues. CDR1 is SGHRS, CDR2 YFSETQ, per germline. DNA for the CDR3: TGCGCCAGCAGCGACGGCTTGGGTCAGCCCCAGCATTTT. Its translation is CASSDGLGQPQHF. The entire variable domain, with the rest obtained from reference TRBV5-1 and TRBJ1-5, is as follows: KAGVTQTPRYLIKTRGQQVTLSCSPISGHRSVSWYQQTPGQGLQFLFEYFSETQRNKGNFPGRFSGRQFSNSRSEMNVSTLELGDSALYLCASSDGLGQPQHFGDGTRLSIL.

Only a few counts were recorded for this clonotype. V and J are TRBV4-3 and TRBJ1-3; the D is unclear. V was clipped by 0 bases and J by 0 bases, with 6 bases between them. The CDR3 is 15 amino acids. Germline V lookup: CDR1 LGHNA, CDR2 YSLEER. The CDR3 reads CASSQESGSGNTIYF. The CDR3, as DNA: TGCGCCAGCAGCCAAGAGAGCGGCTCTGGAAACACCATATATTTT.

The chain combines TRBV12-3 or TRBV12-4 with TRBJ1-5; tentative D call: TRBD1 (5 bases). V shed 5 bases and J shed 5 bases, with 10 bases lying between them. CDR3 length: 13 residues. The CDR3 nucleotides are TGTGCCAGCAGTACAGAGACAGATCAGCCCCAGCATTTT. Residues: CASSTETDQPQHF.

This rearrangement joins TRBV27 to TRBJ2-4; 11 positions match TRBD2. From germline, CDR1 is MNHEY and CDR2 SMNVEV (reference sequence). This CDR3 is 16 amino acids long. V shed 5 bases, J shed 1 base, and the junction held 4 bases outside the gene matches. Here the CDR3 DNA reads TGTGCCAGCAGTCACGCTAGCGGGGGGGCCAAAAACATTCAGTACTTC. Encoded protein: CASSHASGGAKNIQYF.

This clonotype was picked up a small number of times. This chain links TRBV28 with TRBJ2-7, with D tentatively TRBD2 (5 bases). V gave up 0 bases and J gave up 7 bases, with 19 bases separating them. This CDR3 region has 16 residues. Germline CDR1 reads MDHEN; CDR2 reads SYDVKM. The chain's CDR3 is CASSLWRAATLGEQYF. In DNA form, the CDR3 reads TGTGCCAGCAGTTTATGGAGAGCGGCAACCTTGGGGGAGCAGTACTTC.

CDR3 DNA: TGCGCCAGCAGCGACGGACCCCGGGAAGCTTTCTTT. It translates to CASSDGPREAFF. This rearrangement joins TRBV5-1 to TRBJ1-1; D uncertain. CDR1 and CDR2 (germline): SGHRS, YFSETQ. Trimming removed 4 bases at V and 8 bases at J, with 12 bases between. The CDR3 runs to 12 residues.

This clonotype occurred a few times. The rearrangement uses TRBV29-1 and TRBJ1-2; no firm D call. Trimming shortened V by 1 base and J by 3 bases, and 15 bases separated the two germline ends. The CDR3 extends over 15 amino acids. In germline, CDR1 is SQVTM, CDR2 ANQGSEA. This CDR3 is CSVEATTALYYGYTF. The CDR3 DNA is TGCAGCGTTGAAGCGACCACGGCCCTATACTATGGCTACACCTTC. The full variable domain, completed using reference TRBV29-1 and TRBJ1-2, is SAVISQKPSRDICQRGTSLTIQCQVDSQVTMMFWYRQQPGQSLTLIATANQGSEATYESGFVIDKFPISRPNLTFSTLTVSNMSPEDSSIYLCSVEATTALYYGYTFGSGTRLTVV.